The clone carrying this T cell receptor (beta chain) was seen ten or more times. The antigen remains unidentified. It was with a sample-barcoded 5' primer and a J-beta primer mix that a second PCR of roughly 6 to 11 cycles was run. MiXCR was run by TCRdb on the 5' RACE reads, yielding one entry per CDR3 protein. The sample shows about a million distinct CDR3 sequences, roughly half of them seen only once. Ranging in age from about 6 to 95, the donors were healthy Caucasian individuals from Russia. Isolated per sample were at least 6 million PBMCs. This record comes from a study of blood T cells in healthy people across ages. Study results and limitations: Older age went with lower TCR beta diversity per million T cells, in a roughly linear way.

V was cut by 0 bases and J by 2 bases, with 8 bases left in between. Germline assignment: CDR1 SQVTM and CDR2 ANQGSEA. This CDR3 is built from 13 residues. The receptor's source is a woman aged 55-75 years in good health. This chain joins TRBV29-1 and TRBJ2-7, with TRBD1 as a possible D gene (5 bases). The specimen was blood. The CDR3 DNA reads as TGCAGCGTTGAAGACGGACAAACCTACGAGCAGTACTTC. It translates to CSVEDGQTYEQYF.